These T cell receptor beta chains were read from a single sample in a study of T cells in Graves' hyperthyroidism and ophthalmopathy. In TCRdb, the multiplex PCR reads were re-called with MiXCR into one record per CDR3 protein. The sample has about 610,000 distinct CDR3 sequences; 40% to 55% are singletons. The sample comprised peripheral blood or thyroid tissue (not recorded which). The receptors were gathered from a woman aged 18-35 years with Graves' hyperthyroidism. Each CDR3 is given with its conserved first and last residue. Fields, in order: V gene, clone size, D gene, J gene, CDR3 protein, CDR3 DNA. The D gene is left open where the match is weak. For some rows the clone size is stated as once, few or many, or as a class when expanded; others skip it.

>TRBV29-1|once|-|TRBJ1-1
CSGMRGAEAFF
TGCAGCGGAATGCGGGGGGCTGAAGCTTTCTTT
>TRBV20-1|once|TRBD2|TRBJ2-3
CSATGTSGRTDTQYF
TGCAGTGCAACCGGGACTAGCGGGAGAACAGATACGCAGTATTTT
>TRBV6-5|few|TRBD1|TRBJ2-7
CASSLDRGFSYEQYF
TGTGCCAGCAGCCTCGACAGGGGCTTCTCCTACGAGCAGTACTTC
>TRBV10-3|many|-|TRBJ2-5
CATYDSGQETQYF
TGTGCCACCTACGATTCAGGGCAAGAGACCCAGTACTTC
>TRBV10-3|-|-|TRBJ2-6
CASSYSAGGGSGANVLTF
TGTGCCAGCAGTTACTCGGCAGGGGGAGGGTCTGGGGCCAACGTCCTGACTTTC
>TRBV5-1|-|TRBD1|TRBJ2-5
CASSLVVLTGETQYF
TGTGCCAGCAGCTTGGTCGTCTTGACAGGGGAGACCCAGTACTTC
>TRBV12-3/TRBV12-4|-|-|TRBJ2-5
CASRPRGGEGQETQYF
TGTGCCAGCAGACCCCGAGGGGGAGAGGGCCAAGAGACCCAGTACTTC
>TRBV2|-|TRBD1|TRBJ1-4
CASSGAGGVGKLFF
TGTGCCAGCAGTGGGGCAGGGGGCGTTGGAAAACTGTTTTTT
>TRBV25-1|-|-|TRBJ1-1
CASVGTMFTEAFF
TGTGCCAGCGTCGGGACAATGTTCACTGAAGCTTTCTTT
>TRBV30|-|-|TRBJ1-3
CAWSKFANTIYF
TGTGCCTGGAGTAAGTTCGCCAACACCATATATTTT
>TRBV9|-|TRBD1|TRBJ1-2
CASSGDRVGYGYTF
TGTGCCAGCAGCGGAGACAGGGTAGGCTATGGCTACACCTTC
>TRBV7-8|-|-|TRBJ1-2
CASGGSGILAYGYTF
TGTGCCAGCGGCGGATCAGGGATACTCGCCTATGGCTACACCTTC
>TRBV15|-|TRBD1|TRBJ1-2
CALDRGLAAYGYTF
TGTGCCCTGGACAGGGGGCTCGCGGCCTATGGCTACACCTTC
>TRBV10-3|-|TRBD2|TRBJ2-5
CAISGGASGKETQYF
TGTGCCATCAGTGGTGGGGCTAGCGGGAAAGAGACCCAGTACTTC
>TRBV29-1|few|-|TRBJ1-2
CSINLGGSYGYTF
TGCAGCATTAACCTCGGGGGCTCCTATGGCTACACCTTC
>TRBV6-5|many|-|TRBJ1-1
CASSEALVILEAFF
TGTGCCAGCAGTGAAGCGTTGGTTATACTTGAAGCTTTCTTT
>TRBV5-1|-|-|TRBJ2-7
CASRVFPSKDEQYF
TGCGCCAGCAGGGTCTTTCCCTCCAAGGACGAGCAGTACTTC
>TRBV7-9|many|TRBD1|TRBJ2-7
CASSSLGDRAYEQYF
TGTGCCAGCAGCTCACTGGGGGACAGGGCCTACGAGCAGTACTTC
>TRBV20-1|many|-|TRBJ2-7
CSATGNRGHEQYF
TGCAGTGCCACCGGGAATAGGGGACACGAGCAGTACTTC
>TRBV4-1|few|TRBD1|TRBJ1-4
CASSQPRGANEKLFF
TGCGCCAGCAGCCAGCCCAGGGGGGCTAATGAAAAACTGTTTTTT
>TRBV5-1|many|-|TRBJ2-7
CASSLFSGNSYEQYF
TGCGCCAGCAGCTTGTTCTCCGGGAATTCCTACGAGCAGTACTTC
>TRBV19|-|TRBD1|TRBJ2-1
CASRTGPYNEQFF
TGTGCCAGCCGGACAGGACCCTACAATGAGCAGTTCTTC
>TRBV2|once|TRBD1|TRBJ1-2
CASTPRGQGANYGYTF
TGTGCCAGCACCCCGAGGGGACAGGGGGCTAACTATGGCTACACCTTC
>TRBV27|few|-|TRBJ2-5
CASSFFPKGETQYF
TGTGCCAGCAGTTTCTTCCCCAAGGGAGAGACCCAGTACTTC
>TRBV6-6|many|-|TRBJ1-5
CASSPSGVDQPQHF
TGTGCCAGCAGTCCCTCAGGGGTTGATCAGCCCCAGCATTTT
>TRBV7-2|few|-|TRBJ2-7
CASSLGWAANEQYF
TGTGCCAGCAGCTTAGGATGGGCAGCCAATGAGCAGTACTTC
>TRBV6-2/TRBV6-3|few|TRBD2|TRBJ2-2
CASRGRITSGDTGELFF
TGTGCCAGCAGGGGACGAATCACTAGCGGAGACACCGGGGAGCTGTTTTTT
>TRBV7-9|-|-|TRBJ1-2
CASSLSGGRNYGYTF
TGTGCCAGCAGCTTATCTGGGGGCAGGAACTATGGCTACACCTTC
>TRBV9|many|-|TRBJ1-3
CASSVAETTSGNTIYF
TGTGCCAGCAGCGTAGCGGAGACAACATCTGGAAACACCATATATTTT
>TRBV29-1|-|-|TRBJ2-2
CSLGIGTGELFF
TGCAGCTTGGGCATCGGCACCGGGGAGCTGTTTTTT
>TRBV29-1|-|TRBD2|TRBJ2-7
CSPQREGLYEQYF
TGCAGCCCGCAGCGGGAGGGCCTGTACGAGCAGTACTTC
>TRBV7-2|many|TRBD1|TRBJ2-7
CASSQGQAPYEQYF
TGTGCCAGCAGCCAGGGACAGGCCCCCTACGAGCAGTACTTC
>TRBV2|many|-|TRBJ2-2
CASSARELFF
TGTGCCAGCAGTGCTAGGGAGCTGTTTTTT
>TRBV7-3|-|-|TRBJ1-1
CASSLPGGTGHNEAFF
TGTGCCAGCAGCTTGCCCGGAGGGACGGGCCACAATGAAGCTTTCTTT
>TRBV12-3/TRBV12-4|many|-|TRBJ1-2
CASTGVGAGYTF
TGTGCCAGCACCGGGGTAGGGGCTGGCTACACCTTC
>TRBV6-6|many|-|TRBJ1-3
CASSLGLFSGNTIYF
TGTGCCAGCAGCTTGGGACTGTTCTCTGGAAACACCATATATTTT
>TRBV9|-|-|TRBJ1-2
CASSGIGPNYGYTF
TGTGCCAGCAGCGGTATAGGCCCTAACTATGGCTACACCTTC
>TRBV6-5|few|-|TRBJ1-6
CASSYSGGSGGNSPLHF
TGTGCCAGCAGTTACTCGGGTGGGTCCGGGGGGAATTCACCCCTCCACTTT
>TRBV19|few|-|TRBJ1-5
CASSIRLGSLSNQPQHF
TGTGCCAGTAGTATACGCCTCGGAAGTCTTAGCAATCAGCCCCAGCATTTT
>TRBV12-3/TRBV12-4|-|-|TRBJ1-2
CASSMSQGGSYGYTF
TGTGCCAGCAGTATGAGCCAGGGAGGGTCCTATGGCTACACCTTC
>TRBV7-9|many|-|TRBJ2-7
CASSFLGRGVYEQYF
TGTGCCAGCAGCTTCCTCGGCAGGGGAGTCTACGAGCAGTACTTC
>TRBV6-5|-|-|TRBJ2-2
CASSYSKGTGELFF
TGTGCCAGCAGTTACTCGAAGGGGACCGGGGAGCTGTTTTTT
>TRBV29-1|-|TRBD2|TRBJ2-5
CSVEGLAGGGETQYF
TGCAGCGTTGAAGGACTAGCGGGAGGGGGGGAGACCCAGTACTTC
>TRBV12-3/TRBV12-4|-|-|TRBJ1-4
CASSLWAGAEKLFF
TGTGCCAGCAGTTTGTGGGCAGGGGCTGAAAAACTGTTTTTT
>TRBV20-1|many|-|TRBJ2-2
CSARDVKAENTGELFF
TGCAGTGCTAGAGATGTTAAGGCGGAGAACACCGGGGAGCTGTTTTTT
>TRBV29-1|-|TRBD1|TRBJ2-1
CSVRQGIEYNEQFF
TGCAGCGTTAGACAGGGAATTGAATACAATGAGCAGTTCTTC
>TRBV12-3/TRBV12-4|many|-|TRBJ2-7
CASSFQAEGEQYF
TGTGCCAGCAGTTTCCAGGCCGAGGGGGAGCAGTACTTC
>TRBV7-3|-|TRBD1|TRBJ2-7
CASSGTGQTYEQYF
TGTGCCAGCAGTGGGACAGGGCAGACCTACGAGCAGTACTTC
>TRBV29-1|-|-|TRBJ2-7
CSGTPYEQYF
TGCAGCGGTACACCCTACGAGCAGTACTTC
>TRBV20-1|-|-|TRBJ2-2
CSARADRGDTGELFF
TGCAGTGCTAGGGCGGATAGGGGTGACACCGGGGAGCTGTTTTTT
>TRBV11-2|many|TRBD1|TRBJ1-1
CASKGWAGGPNTEAFF
TGTGCCAGCAAAGGATGGGCAGGGGGCCCGAACACTGAAGCTTTCTTT
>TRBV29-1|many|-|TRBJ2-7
CSVERGGPAEQYF
TGCAGCGTTGAGCGGGGCGGTCCGGCCGAGCAGTACTTC
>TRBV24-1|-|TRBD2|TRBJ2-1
CATRTSGSRDNEQFF
TGTGCCACTAGGACTAGCGGGAGCCGGGACAATGAGCAGTTCTTC